Below, 21 T cell receptor beta chains from the same sample are listed, as sequenced in a study of early T cells in non-severe SARS-CoV-2 infection. TCRdb recomputed calls from the 5' RACE reads with MiXCR, one row per CDR3 protein. The table records 80,000 or so distinct CDR3 sequences, less than 8% of them present only once. Source material: whole blood. The receptors here all came from an adult who was a healthcare worker with PCR-confirmed SARS-CoV-2 infection or an uninfected control (not recorded which).

In its sample, this clonotype is medium-sized. The gene calls are TRBV20-1 and TRBJ2-2; 10 bases align to TRBD2. CDR1 and CDR2 from the germline V gene are DFQATT and SNEGSKA (reference sequence). J gave up 3 bases and V 0 bases, and 1 base lay outside the gene matches. This CDR3 is 15 amino acids long. CDR3: CSARDLAGDTGELFF. The DNA for the CDR3 is TGCAGTGCTAGAGATCTAGCGGGGGACACCGGGGAGCTGTTTTTT.

The chain has TRBV7-6 and TRBJ2-3, with TRBD2 identical over 11 bases. The CDR3 extends over 15 amino acids. V was clipped by 5 bases and J by 1 base; unmatched bases: 2. CDR1 and CDR2 (germline): SGHVS, FNYEAQ. The CDR3 nucleotides are TGTGCCAGCAGCCTACTAGCGGGGGGCACAGATACGCAGTATTTT. Its translation: CASSLLAGGTDTQYF.

This rearrangement joins TRBV20-1 to TRBJ1-1; TRBD1 matches at 8 bases. CDR1 DFQATT and CDR2 SNEGSKA come from the germline V gene (reference sequence). Trimming removed 6 bases from V and 4 bases from J; junction bases left unmatched: 7. This CDR3 is built from 13 residues. CDR3 bases: TGCAGTGCCGGACAGGGAAGGGCCACTGAAGCTTTCTTT. Protein sequence: CSAGQGRATEAFF.

The V call is TRBV5-5, the J call TRBJ1-5; D call uncertain. V was clipped by 0 bases and J by 5 bases, with 3 bases between them. From germline, CDR1 is SGHKS and CDR2 YYEKEE (reference sequence). The CDR3 is made up of 12 amino acids. The CDR3 DNA sequence: TGTGCCAGCAGCTTGGGACATCAGCCCCAGCATTTT. It encodes CASSLGHQPQHF.

The V gene is TRBV20-1, the J gene TRBJ2-7; 7 bases are shared with TRBD1. This CDR3 comprises 20 residues. V gave up 4 bases and J gave up 2 bases; unmatched junction bases: 26. The germline V gene encodes CDR1 DFQATT and CDR2 SNEGSKA (reference sequence). The CDR3 DNA reads TGCAGTGCTACAGACCCCACACGTGGACAGGTAAACAGCTGGACCTACGAGCAGTACTTC. Encoded protein: CSATDPTRGQVNSWTYEQYF.

The sample holds a few counts of this clonotype. The chain recombines TRBV6-5 with TRBJ2-7, with TRBD1 matching over 9 bases. The V segment lost 4 bases and the J segment 5 bases; nucleotides outside the gene matches: 3. Germline lookup yields CDR1 MNHEY and CDR2 SVGAGI. There are 13 residues in the CDR3. The CDR3 nucleotides are TGTGCCAGCAGTTGGACAGGGGAAAACGAGCAGTACTTC. This translates into CASSWTGENEQYF.

The table lists this clonotype with a few counts. Written as DNA, the CDR3 is TGTGCCAGCAGTCTTAGACAGGGGGCCACCTACAATGAGCAGTTCTTC. As protein: CASSLRQGATYNEQFF. This chain links TRBV27 with TRBJ2-1; 10 bases are shared with TRBD1. After removal of 5 bases from V and 2 bases from J, the junction contained 6 bases not matched to a gene. Per the germline V gene, CDR1 is MNHEY and CDR2 is SMNVEV (reference sequence). The length of the CDR3 is 16 residues.

This clonotype was observed many times. The J gene is TRBJ2-3, the V gene TRBV6-4, with D possibly TRBD1 on 6 matching bases. There are 15 residues in the CDR3. V was clipped by 0 bases and J by 1 base, with 8 bases between them. Germline assignment: CDR1 MRHNA and CDR2 SNTAGT. CDR3 in DNA: TGTGCCAGCAGTGACTCGCCAGGGGGCACAGATACGCAGTATTTT. Residues: CASSDSPGGTDTQYF.

This clonotype turned up a few times. V gene TRBV20-1 combines with J gene TRBJ2-7, with a possible D match to TRBD1 (6 bases). This CDR3 has 14 amino acids. V lost 0 bases, J lost 2 bases, and 11 bases lay in between. Per germline, CDR1 DFQATT and CDR2 SNEGSKA (reference sequence). The CDR3 DNA follows: TGCAGTGCTAGAGATGAGGGGGATACCTACGAGCAGTACTTC. This codes for CSARDEGDTYEQYF.

Only a few counts were recorded for this clonotype. The CDR3 spells CATSQGRWTEAFF. CDR3 nucleotide sequence: TGTGCCACCAGCCAGGGCCGTTGGACTGAAGCTTTCTTT. The chain links TRBV15 to TRBJ1-1; a weak D match, TRBD1 (5 bases). Trimming removed 5 bases at V and 5 bases at J, with 12 bases between. CDR1 is LNHNV, CDR2 YYDKDF, per germline (reference sequence). The CDR3 totals 13 residues.

V is TRBV9 and J is TRBJ2-2; TRBD1 matches at 7 bases. Germline V gives CDR1 SGDLS, CDR2 YYNGEE. J was trimmed by 5 bases and V by 2 bases; bases with no gene match: 12. CDR3 length: 17 residues. CDR3 DNA: TGTGCCAGCAGCGTCCTCTCGACAGGGACCGGGACCGGGGAGCTGTTTTTT. It codes for CASSVLSTGTGTGELFF.

As concerns this clonotype: At one of its ends the junction is not consistent with the germline gene, which may arise from a read error. The rearrangement links TRBV28 to TRBJ1-2, with TRBD1 matching over 7 bases. Germline V gives CDR1 MDHEN, CDR2 SYDVKM. The CDR3 contains 16 residues. The CDR3 region is CANSSVRDRAYDGYTF. CDR3 coding DNA: TGTGCCAACAGTTCCGTACGAGACAGGGCATACGATGGCTACACCTTC.

This clonotype was seen repeatedly, ten times or more. The chain has TRBV28 and TRBJ2-2; TRBD2 is a possible D gene (7 bases). Trimming removed 7 bases at V and 2 bases at J, with 17 bases between. CDR1 is MDHEN, CDR2 SYDVKM, per germline. CDR3 size: 16 residues. CDR3 in amino acids: CASTSNRGGNTGELFF. The CDR3 region has the DNA TGTGCCAGCACCTCTAATAGGGGGGGCAACACCGGGGAGCTGTTTTTT.

This clonotype showed up many times. The J gene is TRBJ2-1, the V gene TRBV7-9; the D gene is possibly TRBD1 (6 bases). Trimming pared 0 bases from V and 7 bases from J, leaving 10 bases between. The CDR3 spans 14 residues. Germline V gene sequence: CDR1 SEHNR, CDR2 FQNEAQ (reference sequence). For the CDR3, the DNA is TGTGCCAGCAGCTTAGCGCAGGGGCGGAATGAGCAGTTCTTC. Its translation is CASSLAQGRNEQFF.

This clonotype was seen repeatedly, ten times or more. V gene TRBV28 combines with J gene TRBJ2-7, with 13 bases lining up with TRBD2. This CDR3 has 15 residues. Germline V lookup: CDR1 MDHEN, CDR2 SYDVKM. The trim removed 6 bases at V and 3 bases at J, leaving 5 bases unmatched. The CDR3 reads CASSLGTSGDYEQYF. In DNA form, the CDR3 reads TGTGCCAGCAGCCTCGGGACTAGCGGGGACTACGAGCAGTACTTC. The full variable domain, its missing parts supplied by reference TRBV28 and TRBJ2-7, is DVKVTQSSRYLVKRTGEKVFLECVQDMDHENMFWYRQDPGLGLRLIYFSYDVKMKEKGDIPEGYSVSREKKERFSLILESASTNQTSMYLCASSLGTSGDYEQYFGPGTRLTVT.

DNA of the CDR3: TGCGCCAGCAGTGAGCCGACTAGGACAGGGGTTCAGTACGAGCAGTACTTC. This gives the protein CASSEPTRTGVQYEQYF. This rearrangement joins TRBV10-2 to TRBJ2-7; 9 bases map to TRBD1. This CDR3 comprises 17 residues. V shed 2 bases and J 4 bases; nucleotides not matched to a gene: 12. CDR1 is WSHSY and CDR2 is SAAADI in the germline V gene.

The CDR3 nucleotides read TGTGCCAGCAACTCCGGGAGAAATGAAAAACTGTTTTTT. Residues: CASNSGRNEKLFF. The chain is built from TRBV6-1 and TRBJ1-4; D not certain. CDR1 and CDR2 (germline): MNHNS, SASEGT. V was pared by 7 bases and J by 5 bases, with 11 bases between. The CDR3 extends over 13 amino acids.

This clonotype was recorded at least ten times. The chain uses TRBV20-1 and TRBJ2-7, with D perhaps assigned TRBD1 or TRBD2 (6 bases each). V shed 5 bases and J shed 6 bases, with 20 bases lying between them. The CDR3 loop spans 14 amino acids. CDR1 is DFQATT and CDR2 is SNEGSKA in the germline V gene (reference sequence). The CDR3 spells CSASVGTGGLEQYF. The CDR3 DNA reads TGCAGTGCTTCCGTCGGGACTGGGGGGCTCGAGCAGTACTTC.

This clonotype has a handful of counts. The V and J genes are TRBV20-1 and TRBJ1-3, with 11 bases that match TRBD1. Trimming cost V 7 bases and J 1 base; bases outside gene matches: 3. The CDR3 spans 14 residues. Looked up from germline, CDR1 is DFQATT and CDR2 is SNEGSKA (reference sequence). The CDR3 region has the DNA TGCAGTGGGACAGGGGGCGGTTCTGGAAACACCATATATTTT. Translated: CSGTGGGSGNTIYF.

This clonotype has ten or more counts. The chain is built from TRBV20-1 and TRBJ2-7; no firm D call. This CDR3 is 10 amino acids long. Trimming cost V 4 bases and J 4 bases, with 5 bases left between them. Germline values: CDR1 DFQATT, CDR2 SNEGSKA (reference sequence). CDR3 sequence (DNA): TGCAGTGCTAACCAATACGAGCAGTACTTC. As protein: CSANQYEQYF.

Many counts were recorded for this clonotype. The chain couples TRBV30 to TRBJ1-3, with D uncertain. Germline V lookup: CDR1 GTSNPN, CDR2 SVGIG (reference sequence). The CDR3 loop spans 13 amino acids. The V and J ends lost 3 bases and 1 base respectively, with 7 bases between them. CDR3 nucleotides: TGTGCCTGGAGATCGCGATCTGGAAACACCATATATTTT. Protein product: CAWRSRSGNTIYF.